A selection of T cell receptor beta chains follows, all from one sample in a study of blood T cells in healthy people across ages. A single record per CDR3 protein comes from TCRdb applying MiXCR to the 5' RACE reads. The sample includes 750,000 to 950,000 distinct CDR3 sequences, almost 30% seen only once; the top ten take about 9.4%. The same sample was also studied in work on T cells of mothers and their children.

Sequencing input: blood. The source of these receptors is a woman in her thirties or forties in good health. The CDR3 runs from the conserved cysteine through the conserved F or W. The D gene is left open where the match is weak. Part of the rows lack a size; the others show once, few, many or a class for expanded clones.

many | TRBD1 | TRBJ1-2 | TRBV12-3/TRBV12-4 | CASSLGAGTGVDYGYTF | TGTGCCAGCAGTTTAGGTGCCGGGACAGGGGTGGACTATGGCTACACCTTC
once | TRBD1 | TRBJ1-5 | TRBV10-3 | CAISGTGMGNQPQHF | TGTGCCATCAGTGGGACAGGGATGGGCAATCAGCCCCAGCATTTT
few | TRBD1 | TRBJ1-2 | TRBV7-9 | CASSLEGRGHNYGYTF | TGTGCCAGCAGCTTAGAAGGCAGGGGGCACAACTATGGCTACACCTTC
NA | NA | TRBJ2-3 | TRBV11-2 | CASSFGRGGAPDTQYF | TGTGCCAGCAGCTTCGGTCGAGGGGGGGCCCCCGATACGCAGTATTTT
few | NA | TRBJ1-5 | TRBV28 | CASSYQGLSNQPQHF | TGTGCCAGCAGTTACCAGGGTCTTAGCAATCAGCCCCAGCATTTT
NA | TRBD1 | TRBJ1-6 | TRBV2 | CASSESRTGGPLHF | TGTGCCAGCAGTGAATCTCGGACAGGAGGACCCCTCCACTTT
many | NA | TRBJ2-3 | TRBV11-3 | CASSPGGVMVDTQYF | TGTGCCAGCAGCCCGGGGGGCGTAATGGTGGATACGCAGTATTTT
NA | TRBD2 | TRBJ2-3 | TRBV5-1 | CASSSRGAGGTDTQYF | TGCGCCAGCAGCTCGCGGGGAGCGGGAGGCACAGATACGCAGTATTTT
NA | NA | TRBJ2-7 | TRBV20-1 | CSAVGRGQSDYEQYF | TGCAGTGCGGTTGGGAGGGGGCAGAGTGACTACGAGCAGTACTTC
many | NA | TRBJ2-7 | TRBV4-2 | CASSQGEGGAYEQYF | TGTGCCAGCAGCCAAGGTGAGGGGGGGGCCTACGAGCAGTACTTC
NA | NA | TRBJ1-6 | TRBV27 | CASSWLPILSNSPLHF | TGTGCCAGCAGTTGGCTACCCATCCTTTCTAATTCACCCCTCCACTTT
NA | NA | TRBJ1-1 | TRBV6-2/TRBV6-3 | CASSYGRSAGNTEAFF | TGTGCCAGCAGTTATGGTAGATCAGCCGGGAACACTGAAGCTTTCTTT
many | NA | TRBJ2-6 | TRBV14 | CASSQERPWSSGANVLTF | TGTGCCAGCAGCCAAGAGAGGCCTTGGAGCTCTGGGGCCAACGTCCTGACTTTC
NA | NA | TRBJ2-1 | TRBV11-2 | CASSLVAGLGNEQFF | TGTGCCAGCAGCTTAGTCGCAGGGCTCGGCAATGAGCAGTTCTTC
NA | NA | TRBJ2-3 | TRBV29-1 | CSVPGRGNTDTQYF | TGCAGCGTTCCGGGACGGGGAAACACAGATACGCAGTATTTT
NA | NA | TRBJ2-4 | TRBV28 | CAGSLGAPDIQYF | TGTGCCGGCAGTTTGGGGGCCCCGGACATTCAGTACTTC
few | NA | TRBJ1-5 | TRBV28 | CASSSPPGGYSNQPQHF | TGTGCCAGCAGTTCCCCCCCAGGAGGCTATAGCAATCAGCCCCAGCATTTT